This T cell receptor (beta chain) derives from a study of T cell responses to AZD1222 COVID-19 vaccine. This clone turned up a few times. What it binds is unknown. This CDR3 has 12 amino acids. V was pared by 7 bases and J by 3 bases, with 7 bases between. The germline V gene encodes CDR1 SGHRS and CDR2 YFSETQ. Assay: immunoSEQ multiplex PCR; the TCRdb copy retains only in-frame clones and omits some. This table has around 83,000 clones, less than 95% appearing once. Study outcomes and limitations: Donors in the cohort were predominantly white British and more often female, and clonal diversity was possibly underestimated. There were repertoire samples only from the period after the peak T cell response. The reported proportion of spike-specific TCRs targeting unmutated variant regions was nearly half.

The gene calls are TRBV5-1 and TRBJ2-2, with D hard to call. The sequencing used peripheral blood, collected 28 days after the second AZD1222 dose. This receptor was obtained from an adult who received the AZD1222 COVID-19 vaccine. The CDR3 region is CASRIDTGELFF. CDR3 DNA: TGCGCCAGCCGGATTGACACCGGGGAGCTGTTTTTT.